This TCR beta chain is from a study of cytomegalovirus exposure and HLA in healthy donors (dated by TCRdb to about 2017). Looking at the study overall: An earlier analysis of roughly 500 of the donors reported 250 to 300 Gb of sequence data and 117 million unique TCR beta sequences obtained from around 170 million T cells. An early release covering some 640 HLA-typed donors comprised approximately 290 gigabases of sequencing data and around 80 million unique TCR sequences. Of the 300 to 500 genotyped donors, more than 75% were placed in the genetic ancestry cluster associated with self-reported Caucasian donors. The study aimed to test whether cataloging public T cell receptors could reveal signatures of past pathogen exposure. The study used immunosequencing to profile the T cell repertoires of 670 or so subjects and linked those repertoires to cytomegalovirus serostatus. In addition to the first cohort of several hundred subjects, a separate validation cohort of 130 or so different subjects was used. High-throughput TCR immunosequencing, statistical association of individual TCRs with disease status, and machine learning were combined to predict cytomegalovirus infection status. A later analysis re-examined previously published TCR beta repertoires from around 670 donors and added high-resolution HLA genotyping to investigate patterns of TCR occurrence. Rather than using new phenotypic data, the later analysis identified candidate immune exposures from TCR beta sequences and from how often those sequences occurred across donors. In an earlier analysis of about 590 of the donors, high-throughput TCR beta sequencing was used to judge whether each TCR beta V gene segment behaved as functional or pseudogenic. Donor age, sex, ethnicity and CMV serostatus were collected together with the repertoire data. A later genetic analysis used genome-wide SNP genotypes for about three fifths of the 666 donors, treating that subset as a discovery cohort. Every repertoire in the discovery cohort had been generated on one and the same sequencing platform. HLA typing covered class I and class II loci at four-digit resolution. The number of typed donors differed by locus: about 620-640 for A, B, C, DRB1 and DQB1; some 500 for DQA1; approximately 600 for DPA1; and about 470 for DPB1. Roughly 5 DR-DQ haplotypes were handled as single units for association and clustering, since linkage in the cohort was strong. On average, around 200,000 unique TCR beta nucleotide sequences were sequenced per donor among 398 genotyped donors of the cohort, with roughly 20% of those sequences being non-productive.

V loses 5 bases at its end and J loses 5 bases; junction bases beyond the gene matches: 12. CDR1 SGHTA and CDR2 FQGNSA are derived from the germline V gene. The CDR3 goes from the cysteine to the phenylalanine over 17 residues. Kept here is only the CDR3 DNA, which spans 51 bases and is read in frame from base 1. Remarks on this clone: There is no known antigen for this receptor. It has no much larger one-base neighbor in the sample; base qualities were not kept.

The cohort was made up of 666 healthy bone marrow donors. At the time of sampling, every cohort member was nominally healthy, though immune exposures that went unrecorded were likely present. The donor was CMV seronegative and was included in the group of 352 seronegative cohort members. A peripheral blood sample was provided by each donor, and peripheral blood mononuclear cells were used for TCR beta sequencing. Genomic DNA extraction from the blood cell samples was performed with the Qiagen DNeasy Blood Extraction Kit. General study outcomes and caveats: A later analysis found that most CMV-associated TCR beta chains appeared HLA-restricted, with HLA associations seemingly driven largely by CMV exposure. In a later analysis, the rate of TCR association differed among HLA loci, with DRB1 alleles having the most associated TCRs and HLA-C alleles having the fewest. A later genetic analysis associated a missense DCLRE1C variant with V-gene and J-gene trimming of TCR beta chains, and an independent cohort replicated the association. Compared with equally common non-associated chains, HLA-associated TCR beta chains in a later analysis were more clonally expanded and had lower generation probabilities. A further reported finding was that TCR beta sequences accurately predicted the HLA-A and HLA-B alleles for most subjects in the first cohort. Assigning TCR associations to individual alleles was difficult when HLA alleles, especially DR and DQ, strongly co-occurred. A few of the identified cytomegalovirus-associated TCR beta chains were confirmed in vitro to be specific for cytomegalovirus antigens. The cohort was sequenced for TCR beta chains only, and without alpha or paired-chain data the features that could be detected were limited. Roughly uniform sequencing depth across donors was assumed in presence/absence analyses, although this assumption may not hold. Correlated functional status among segregating V segments might be attributable to linkage disequilibrium, but an unknown experimental factor could not be ruled out. Some IMGT-functional V segments, including TRBV6-2 and TRBV6-3, could not be distinguished by the 87-base-pair reads and were therefore excluded. According to a later genetic analysis, donors in an Asian-associated ancestry cluster had fewer N-insertions in productive TCRs than the approximately 650-donor mean. The authors suggested that the approach could potentially be generalized to other disease states and immunological phenotypes. A group of highly shared sequence variants was considered likely to be a technical artifact of the sequencing pipeline. The classifier was reported to diagnose cytomegalovirus status with high specificity and sensitivity in both the original and validation cohorts. According to a later analysis, parvovirus B19, influenza, CMV and Epstein-Barr virus appeared linked to several top co-occurrence clusters. The only immune exposure information available for the cohort was CMV serostatus. The study listed approximately 150 TCR beta chains as associated with cytomegalovirus. While some public TCRs were present in many individuals, most TCR sequences turned up only very rarely across donors. Because counts were too low, 15 or so rarely observed V segments, including chromosome 9 orphons, were excluded from the earlier analysis of around 640 of the donors. At a false discovery rate of 0.05, a later analysis linked 16,000 or so TCR beta sequences to specific HLA alleles. Because HLA typing was unavailable for some donors at each locus, only the typed subset was used in association tests. Broadly in line with IMGT annotations, most TCR beta V segments showed up in productive rearrangements about 87% or about 30% of the time in an earlier analysis of several hundred of the donors.

Library preparation was by the immunoSEQ multiplex PCR assay. The multiplex PCR relied on a mix of 60 forward primers for TCR Vbeta segments and 13 reverse primers for TCR Jbeta segments. The CDR3 region of rearranged TCR beta genes was amplified from genomic DNA by a multiplex PCR assay. Amplified TCR beta libraries were sequenced as 87-base-pair reads on the Illumina HiSeq System. The paper's data handling went like this. Across the roughly 600 repertoires, a later analysis counted tens of millions of unique TCR beta chains, 9.5 million to 13 million of which were shared by at least two donors. A nearest-neighbor algorithm error-corrected the raw reads and collapsed the reads into unique sequences, merging closely related sequences to remove PCR and sequencing errors. To assign V, D and J gene segments, CDR3 sequences were aligned to IMGT reference sequences. For a sequence to be retained, a match of at least six nucleotides was required to both a V gene segment and a J gene segment. A rearrangement counted as productive if the CDR3 had no stop codons and remained in frame with V and J, and every other rearrangement counted as non-productive. Following IMGT convention, CDR3 was defined as the stretch from the second conserved V-encoded cysteine up to the conserved J-encoded phenylalanine. The earlier analysis of 587 of the donors excluded sequences that lacked an unambiguous match to a single V gene segment. In an earlier analysis of several hundred of the donors, a V segment was called functional when productive rearrangements were above 56.7%, and segregating when the standard deviation between donors exceeded 5%. A statistical classification framework was built to diagnose cytomegalovirus status from the catalog of TCR beta chain sequences. A later analysis assigned V and J genes by comparing TCR nucleotide sequences with IMGT/GENE-DB human TR gene sequences. Using the TCRdist pipeline, a later analysis assigned CDR3 sequences along with most-parsimonious VDJ recombination scenarios. A later analysis defined each TCR beta chain by its CDR3 amino acid sequence plus V-gene family, and excluded reads lacking a unique V-gene family. As a way to deal with suspected cross-contamination and a sequencing artifact, a later analysis dropped 500 to 700 nucleotide sequences that were highly shared and had low generation probability. For each public chain, a later analysis derived a clonal expansion index from normalized ranks of inferred template counts within each repertoire. A later analysis computed generation probabilities with a VDJ recombination model fitted to out-of-frame rearrangements, and checked the results against IGoR. In a later analysis, TCR-TCR, TCR-HLA and TCR-CMV co-occurrence was scored with hypergeometric tests, and a repertoire-size bias correction was applied to TCR pairs. False discovery rates were estimated in a later analysis by permuting HLA or CMV assignments 20 times. In a later analysis, co-occurring TCRs were grouped using DBSCAN, and TCRdist sequence similarity was added for clustering within HLA-allele-positive subsets. Repertoires with fewer than 30,000 or more than 120,000 public chains were left out of co-occurrence clustering, as were several repertoires with anomalous nucleotide sharing. TCRdb stores this immuneACCESS table with in-frame sequences only. Part of the clones is absent; in the studies checked, under half of the shortfall reflects unresolved V genes, and no reason is known for the rest. The V and J calls and clone size were taken over from that table, and D and trimming were inferred from the DNA. The sample contains fewer than 250,000 clones, 83% of them found a single time. Clones ranked in the top ten supply roughly 1.5% of the sample.

This chain joins TRBV7-2 to TRBJ2-2, with 9 middle bases fitting TRBD2. Sequencing used PBMCs. This TCR was recovered from a girl between 10 and 17 years old in good health and CMV-seronegative. The base sequence is TGTGCCAGCAGCCCCCAAGCTCGAACTAGCGGGACCGGGGAGCTGTTTTTT. Translation gives CASSPQARTSGTGELFF.